The rows below give T cell receptor beta chains drawn from one sample of a study of beta chain features in type 1 diabetes. Sequenced by immunoSEQ multiplex PCR; TCRdb stores in-frame clones only, minus some. Of some 350,000 clones listed, 9.6% were seen once; the top ten hold 0.55% to 0.75%. The sequencing sample was made of central memory CD4+ T cells from blood. These receptors all come from a man between 25 and 39 years old with type 1 diabetes. Each CDR3 is given with its conserved first and last residue. Fields, in order: V gene, J gene, clone size, D gene, CDR3 protein, CDR3 DNA. The D gene is left open where the match is weak. Clone size appears in some rows only: once, few, many, or a class for an expanded clone.

V gene: TRBV7-2
J gene: TRBJ1-2
clone size: few
D gene: TRBD1
CDR3 protein: CASSLQGGGYTF
CDR3 DNA: TGTGCCAGCAGCTTACAGGGGGGTGGCTACACCTTC

V gene: TRBV30
J gene: TRBJ1-2
clone size: many
D gene: -
CDR3 protein: CAWSRDRPRQGYTF
CDR3 DNA: TGTGCCTGGAGTCGAGACCGACCCCGGCAGGGCTACACCTTC

V gene: TRBV7-2
J gene: TRBJ2-5
clone size: few
D gene: -
CDR3 protein: CASTPGIASDETQYF
CDR3 DNA: TGTGCCAGCACCCCTGGTATAGCCAGCGACGAGACCCAGTACTTC

V gene: TRBV10-3
J gene: TRBJ1-3
clone size: few
D gene: TRBD1
CDR3 protein: CASNTGGAGNTIYF
CDR3 DNA: TGTGCCAGCAATACAGGGGGCGCGGGAAACACCATATATTTT

V gene: TRBV27
J gene: TRBJ1-5
clone size: -
D gene: TRBD1
CDR3 protein: CASSSDREYQPQHF
CDR3 DNA: TGTGCCAGCAGCTCCGACAGGGAATATCAGCCCCAGCATTTT

V gene: TRBV5-1
J gene: TRBJ2-3
clone size: many
D gene: -
CDR3 protein: CASSLALAGADTQYF
CDR3 DNA: TGCGCCAGCAGCTTGGCATTAGCCGGGGCAGATACGCAGTATTTT

V gene: TRBV28
J gene: TRBJ1-5
clone size: many
D gene: -
CDR3 protein: CASSPPAGVNQPQHF
CDR3 DNA: TGTGCCAGCAGTCCTCCGGCGGGGGTCAATCAGCCCCAGCATTTT

V gene: TRBV18
J gene: TRBJ1-5
clone size: -
D gene: -
CDR3 protein: CASSPRSDQPQHF
CDR3 DNA: TGTGCCAGCTCACCACGGAGCGATCAGCCCCAGCATTTT

V gene: TRBV7-2
J gene: TRBJ2-4
clone size: many
D gene: -
CDR3 protein: CASSLAGENIQYF
CDR3 DNA: TGTGCCAGCAGCTTAGCGGGTGAAAACATTCAGTACTTC

V gene: TRBV7-7
J gene: TRBJ2-2
clone size: many
D gene: -
CDR3 protein: CASSRLTGNTGELFF
CDR3 DNA: TGTGCCAGCAGCCGCCTGACAGGAAACACCGGGGAGCTGTTTTTT

V gene: TRBV29-1
J gene: TRBJ1-3
clone size: many
D gene: -
CDR3 protein: CSVVRAETGNTIYF
CDR3 DNA: TGCAGCGTTGTTCGGGCCGAAACGGGAAACACCATATATTTT

V gene: TRBV5-1
J gene: TRBJ2-3
clone size: -
D gene: TRBD2
CDR3 protein: CASSLTSGYTQYF
CDR3 DNA: TGCGCCAGCAGCTTGACTAGCGGATATACGCAGTATTTT

V gene: TRBV18
J gene: TRBJ2-7
clone size: -
D gene: TRBD2
CDR3 protein: CASSPGAGGVYEQYF
CDR3 DNA: TGTGCCAGCTCACCGGGGGCGGGAGGGGTCTACGAGCAGTACTTC

V gene: TRBV4-2
J gene: TRBJ2-6
clone size: many
D gene: -
CDR3 protein: CASSQDNEAAGANVLTF
CDR3 DNA: TGTGCCAGCAGCCAAGATAATGAGGCGGCTGGGGCCAACGTCCTGACTTTC

V gene: TRBV7-6
J gene: TRBJ1-3
clone size: few
D gene: -
CDR3 protein: CASSLGGMVAGNTIYF
CDR3 DNA: TGTGCCAGCAGCTTGGGTGGGATGGTCGCTGGAAACACCATATATTTT

V gene: TRBV5-5
J gene: TRBJ2-3
clone size: few
D gene: TRBD1
CDR3 protein: CASSRGQGASTDTQYF
CDR3 DNA: TGTGCCAGCAGCCGTGGACAGGGTGCCAGCACAGATACGCAGTATTTT

V gene: TRBV7-2
J gene: TRBJ2-7
clone size: many
D gene: -
CDR3 protein: CASSALGGIHEQYF
CDR3 DNA: TGTGCCAGCAGCGCCTTGGGAGGCATCCACGAGCAGTACTTC

V gene: TRBV7-9
J gene: TRBJ2-6
clone size: many
D gene: -
CDR3 protein: CASSLLYSTGANVLTF
CDR3 DNA: TGTGCCAGCAGCCTACTCTATTCAACTGGGGCCAACGTCCTGACTTTC

V gene: TRBV2
J gene: TRBJ2-4
clone size: -
D gene: -
CDR3 protein: CASSEKGDGPNIQYF
CDR3 DNA: TGTGCCAGCAGTGAAAAGGGGGATGGTCCAAACATTCAGTACTTC

V gene: TRBV5-1
J gene: TRBJ2-7
clone size: -
D gene: TRBD1
CDR3 protein: CASSLEDRSGDEQYF
CDR3 DNA: TGCGCCAGCAGCTTGGAGGACAGGTCTGGGGACGAGCAGTACTTC

V gene: TRBV5-1
J gene: TRBJ2-7
clone size: few
D gene: -
CDR3 protein: CASSPQTASYEQYF
CDR3 DNA: TGCGCCAGCTCTCCACAGACAGCCTCCTACGAGCAGTACTTC

V gene: TRBV29-1
J gene: TRBJ2-3
clone size: few
D gene: TRBD1
CDR3 protein: CSVDGTGGADTQYF
CDR3 DNA: TGCAGCGTTGATGGGACAGGGGGCGCAGATACGCAGTATTTT

V gene: TRBV27
J gene: TRBJ1-1
clone size: -
D gene: -
CDR3 protein: CASSYRGFRNTEAFF
CDR3 DNA: TGTGCCAGCAGTTATCGCGGGTTCCGGAACACTGAAGCTTTCTTT

V gene: TRBV5-4
J gene: TRBJ1-3
clone size: -
D gene: TRBD1
CDR3 protein: CASSLGGVGNTIYF
CDR3 DNA: TGTGCCAGCAGCTTAGGGGGCGTAGGAAACACCATATATTTT

V gene: TRBV10-1
J gene: TRBJ1-1
clone size: -
D gene: -
CDR3 protein: CASSEFGKVQGRTEAFF
CDR3 DNA: TGCGCCAGCAGTGAGTTCGGTAAGGTCCAGGGACGGACTGAAGCTTTCTTT

V gene: TRBV5-8
J gene: TRBJ2-5
clone size: -
D gene: TRBD1
CDR3 protein: CASSSRTGQETQYF
CDR3 DNA: TGTGCCAGCAGCTCTAGGACAGGCCAAGAGACCCAGTACTTC

V gene: TRBV30
J gene: TRBJ1-2
clone size: -
D gene: -
CDR3 protein: CAWSVERYGYTF
CDR3 DNA: TGTGCCTGGAGTGTCGAGAGGTATGGCTACACCTTC

V gene: TRBV6-1
J gene: TRBJ2-5
clone size: -
D gene: -
CDR3 protein: CASKGYETQYF
CDR3 DNA: TGTGCCAGCAAGGGGTACGAGACCCAGTACTTC

V gene: TRBV18
J gene: TRBJ2-5
clone size: -
D gene: -
CDR3 protein: CASSPPTVPETQYF
CDR3 DNA: TGTGCCAGCTCACCACCGACGGTACCAGAGACCCAGTACTTC